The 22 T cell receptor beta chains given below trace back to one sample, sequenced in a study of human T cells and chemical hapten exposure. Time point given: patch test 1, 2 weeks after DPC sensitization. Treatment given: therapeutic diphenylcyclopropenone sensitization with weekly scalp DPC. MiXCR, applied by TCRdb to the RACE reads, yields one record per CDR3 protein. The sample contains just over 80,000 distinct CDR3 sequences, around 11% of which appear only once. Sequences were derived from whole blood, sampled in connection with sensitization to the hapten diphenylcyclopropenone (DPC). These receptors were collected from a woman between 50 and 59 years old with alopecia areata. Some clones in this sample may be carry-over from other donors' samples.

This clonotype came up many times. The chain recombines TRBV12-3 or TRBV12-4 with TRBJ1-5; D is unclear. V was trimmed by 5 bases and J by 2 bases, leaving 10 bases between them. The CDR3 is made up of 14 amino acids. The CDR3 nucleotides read TGTGCCAGCAGTCTTAGGGCGGGCAATCAGCCCCAGCATTTT. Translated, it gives CASSLRAGNQPQHF.

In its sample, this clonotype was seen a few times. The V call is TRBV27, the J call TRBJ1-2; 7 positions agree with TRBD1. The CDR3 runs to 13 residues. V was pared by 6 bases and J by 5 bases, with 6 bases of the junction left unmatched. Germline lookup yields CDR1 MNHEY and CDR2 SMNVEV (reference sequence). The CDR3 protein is CASRMTGQYGYTF. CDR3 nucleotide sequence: TGTGCCAGCAGAATGACAGGGCAGTATGGCTACACCTTC.

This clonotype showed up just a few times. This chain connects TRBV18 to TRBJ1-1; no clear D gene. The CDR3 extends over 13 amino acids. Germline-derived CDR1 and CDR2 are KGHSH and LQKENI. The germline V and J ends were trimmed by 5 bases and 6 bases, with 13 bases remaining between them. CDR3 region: CASSDILAAEAFF. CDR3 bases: TGTGCCAGCTCAGATATCCTGGCCGCTGAAGCTTTCTTT.

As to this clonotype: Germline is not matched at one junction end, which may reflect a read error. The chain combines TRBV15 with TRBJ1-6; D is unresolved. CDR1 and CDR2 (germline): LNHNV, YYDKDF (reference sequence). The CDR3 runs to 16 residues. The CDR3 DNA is TGTGCCACCAGTCGTTCTCGGGAAAGCTATAATCCACCCCTCCACTTT. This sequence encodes CATSRSRESYNPPLHF.

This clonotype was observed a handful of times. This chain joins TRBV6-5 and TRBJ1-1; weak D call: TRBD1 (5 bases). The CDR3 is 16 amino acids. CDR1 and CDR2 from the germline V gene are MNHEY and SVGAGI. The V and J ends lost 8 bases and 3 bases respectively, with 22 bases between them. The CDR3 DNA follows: TGTGCCAGCTACCCTAATCCGGCCCGGGGGGACACTGAAGCTTTCTTT. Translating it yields CASYPNPARGDTEAFF.

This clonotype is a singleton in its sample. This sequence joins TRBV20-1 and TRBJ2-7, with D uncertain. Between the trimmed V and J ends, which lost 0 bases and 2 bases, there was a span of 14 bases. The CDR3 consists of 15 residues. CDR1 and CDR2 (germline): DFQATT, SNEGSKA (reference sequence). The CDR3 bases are TGCAGTGCTAGAGATAATGTGGGGTCCCCCTACGAGCAGTACTTC. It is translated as CSARDNVGSPYEQYF.

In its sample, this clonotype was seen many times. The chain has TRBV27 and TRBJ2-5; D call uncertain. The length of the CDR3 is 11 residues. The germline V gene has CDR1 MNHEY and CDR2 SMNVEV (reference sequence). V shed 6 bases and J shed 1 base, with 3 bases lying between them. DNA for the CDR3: TGTGCCAGCAGCTCCCAAGAGACCCAGTACTTC. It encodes CASSSQETQYF.

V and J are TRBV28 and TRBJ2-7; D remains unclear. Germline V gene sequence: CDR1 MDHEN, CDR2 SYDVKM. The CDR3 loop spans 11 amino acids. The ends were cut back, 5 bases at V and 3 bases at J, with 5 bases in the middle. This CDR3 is CASSNYYEQYF. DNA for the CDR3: TGTGCCAGCAGTAACTACTACGAGCAGTACTTC.

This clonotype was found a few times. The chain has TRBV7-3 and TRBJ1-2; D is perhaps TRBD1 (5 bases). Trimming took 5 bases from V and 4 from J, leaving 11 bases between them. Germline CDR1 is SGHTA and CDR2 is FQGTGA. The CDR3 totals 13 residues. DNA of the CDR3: TGTGCCAGCAGCCTGGACATGTTCTATGGCTACACCTTC. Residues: CASSLDMFYGYTF.

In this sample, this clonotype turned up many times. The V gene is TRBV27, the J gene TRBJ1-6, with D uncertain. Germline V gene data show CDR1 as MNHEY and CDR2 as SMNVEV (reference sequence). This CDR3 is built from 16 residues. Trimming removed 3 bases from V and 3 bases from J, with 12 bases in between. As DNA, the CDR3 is TGTGCCAGCAGTTTCGAGGGCAGAAACTATAATTCACCCCTCCACTTT. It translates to CASSFEGRNYNSPLHF.

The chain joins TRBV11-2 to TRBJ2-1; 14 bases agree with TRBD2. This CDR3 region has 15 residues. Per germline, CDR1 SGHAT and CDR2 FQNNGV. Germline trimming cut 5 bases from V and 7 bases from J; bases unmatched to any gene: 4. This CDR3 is CASSLTSGGANEQFF. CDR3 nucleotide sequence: TGTGCCAGCAGCCTGACTAGCGGGGGGGCTAATGAGCAGTTCTTC.

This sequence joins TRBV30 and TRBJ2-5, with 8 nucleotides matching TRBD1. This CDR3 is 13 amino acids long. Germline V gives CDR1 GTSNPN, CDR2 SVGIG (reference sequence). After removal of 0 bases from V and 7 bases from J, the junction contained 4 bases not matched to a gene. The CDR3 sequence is CAWSVQQGGTQYF. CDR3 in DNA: TGTGCCTGGAGTGTACAACAGGGGGGGACCCAGTACTTC.

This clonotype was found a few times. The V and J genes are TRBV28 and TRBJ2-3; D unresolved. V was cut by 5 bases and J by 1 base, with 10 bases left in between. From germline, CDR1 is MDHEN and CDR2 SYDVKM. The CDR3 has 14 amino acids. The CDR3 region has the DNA TGTGCCAGCAGTAGATCAATGGGCACAGATACGCAGTATTTT. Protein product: CASSRSMGTDTQYF.

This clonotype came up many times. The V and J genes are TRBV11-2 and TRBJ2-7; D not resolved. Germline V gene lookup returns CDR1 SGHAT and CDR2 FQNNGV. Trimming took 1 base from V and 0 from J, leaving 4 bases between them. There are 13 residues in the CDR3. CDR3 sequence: CASSLGVSYEQYF. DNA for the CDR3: TGTGCCAGCAGCTTAGGCGTCTCCTACGAGCAGTACTTC.

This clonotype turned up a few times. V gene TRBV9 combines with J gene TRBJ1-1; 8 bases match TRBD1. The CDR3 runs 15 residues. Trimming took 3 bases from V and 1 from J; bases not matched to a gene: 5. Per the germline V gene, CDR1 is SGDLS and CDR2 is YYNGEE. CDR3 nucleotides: TGTGCCAGCAGCGCAGGACAGGGCCCGAACACTGAAGCTTTCTTT. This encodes CASSAGQGPNTEAFF.

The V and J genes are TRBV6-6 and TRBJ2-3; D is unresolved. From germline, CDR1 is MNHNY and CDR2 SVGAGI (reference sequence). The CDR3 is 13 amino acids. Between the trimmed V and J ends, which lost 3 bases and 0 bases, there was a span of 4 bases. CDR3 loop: CASSYPSTDTQYF. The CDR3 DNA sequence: TGTGCCAGCAGTTATCCTAGCACAGATACGCAGTATTTT.

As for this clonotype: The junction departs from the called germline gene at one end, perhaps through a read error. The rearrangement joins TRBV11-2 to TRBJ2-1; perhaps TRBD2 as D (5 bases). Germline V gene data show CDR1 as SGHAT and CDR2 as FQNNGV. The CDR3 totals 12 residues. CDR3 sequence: CAGSLGGPGQFF. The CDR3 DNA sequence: TGTGCCGGCAGCTTAGGAGGCCCGGGGCAGTTCTTC.

The CDR3 sequence is CASSLAGTNTGELFF. CDR3 nucleotide sequence: TGTGCCAGCAGCTTAGCAGGGACAAACACCGGGGAGCTGTTTTTT. This chain links TRBV7-2 with TRBJ2-2; D is perhaps TRBD1 (6 bases). The length of the CDR3 is 15 residues. With 0 bases removed from V and 2 bases from J, the gap between germline ends came to 7 bases. Germline CDR1 reads SGHTA; CDR2 reads FQGNSA.

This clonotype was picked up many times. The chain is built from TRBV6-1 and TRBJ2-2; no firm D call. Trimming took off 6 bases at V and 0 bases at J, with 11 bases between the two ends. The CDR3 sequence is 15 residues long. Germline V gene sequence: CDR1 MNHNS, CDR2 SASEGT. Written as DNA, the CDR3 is TGTGCCAGCAGGGGGTCGCTTTCGAACACCGGGGAGCTGTTTTTT. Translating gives CASRGSLSNTGELFF.

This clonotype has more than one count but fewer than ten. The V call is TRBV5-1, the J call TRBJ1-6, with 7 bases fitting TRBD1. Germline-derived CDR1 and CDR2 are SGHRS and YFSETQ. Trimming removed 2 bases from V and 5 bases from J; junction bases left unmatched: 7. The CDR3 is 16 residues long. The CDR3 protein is CASSLRTGPDNSPLHF. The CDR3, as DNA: TGCGCCAGCAGCTTACGGACAGGACCCGATAATTCACCCCTCCACTTT.

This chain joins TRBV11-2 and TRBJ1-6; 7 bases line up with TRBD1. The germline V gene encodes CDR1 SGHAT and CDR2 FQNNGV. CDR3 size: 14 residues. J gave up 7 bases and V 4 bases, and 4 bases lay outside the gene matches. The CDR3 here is CASSYPDRNSPLHF. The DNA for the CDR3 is TGTGCCAGCAGCTACCCGGACAGGAATTCACCCCTCCACTTT.

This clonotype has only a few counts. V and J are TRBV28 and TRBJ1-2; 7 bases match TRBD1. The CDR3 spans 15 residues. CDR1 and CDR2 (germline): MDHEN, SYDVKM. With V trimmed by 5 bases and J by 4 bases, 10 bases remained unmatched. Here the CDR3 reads CASSQAGGFSYGYTF. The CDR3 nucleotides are TGTGCCAGCAGTCAGGCAGGGGGGTTCTCCTATGGCTACACCTTC.